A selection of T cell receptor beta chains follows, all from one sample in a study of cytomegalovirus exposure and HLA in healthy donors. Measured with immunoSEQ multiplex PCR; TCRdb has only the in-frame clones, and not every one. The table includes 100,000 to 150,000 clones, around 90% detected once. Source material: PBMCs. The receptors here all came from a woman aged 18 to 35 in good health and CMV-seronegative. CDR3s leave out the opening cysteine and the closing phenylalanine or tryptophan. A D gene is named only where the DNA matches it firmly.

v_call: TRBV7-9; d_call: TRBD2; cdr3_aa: ASSLERSGGEQY
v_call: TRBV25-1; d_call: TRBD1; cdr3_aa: ASSTTGGGTGELF
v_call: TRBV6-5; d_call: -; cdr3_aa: ASSDRDWRDEQY
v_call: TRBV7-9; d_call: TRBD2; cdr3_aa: ASSLGGASGTYEQY
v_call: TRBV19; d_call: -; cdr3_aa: ASSIRGLYSNQPQH
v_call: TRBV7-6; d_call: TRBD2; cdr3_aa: ASSLREGVEQF
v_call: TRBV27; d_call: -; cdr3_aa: ASSHGTGELF
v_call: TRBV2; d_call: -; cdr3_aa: ASSDANSQY
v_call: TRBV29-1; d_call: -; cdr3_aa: SVEDWRRYT
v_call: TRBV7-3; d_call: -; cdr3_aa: ASSLSRGSGELF
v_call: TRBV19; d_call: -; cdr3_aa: ASSIGTRYEQY
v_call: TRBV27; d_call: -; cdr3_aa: ASSRSAAGAYEQY
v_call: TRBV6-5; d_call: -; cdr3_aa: ASSYSGANTEAF
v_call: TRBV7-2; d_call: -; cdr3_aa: ASSYREYYEQY
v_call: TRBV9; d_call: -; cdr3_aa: ASSVGLSGTQY
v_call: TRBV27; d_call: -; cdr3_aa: ASSTSQGNYGYT
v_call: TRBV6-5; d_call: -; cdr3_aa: ASSLRAKNIQY
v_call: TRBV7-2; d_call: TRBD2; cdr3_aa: ASRPLAGGRFSEQF
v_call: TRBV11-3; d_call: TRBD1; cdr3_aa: ASSLRWAPGQGYEQY
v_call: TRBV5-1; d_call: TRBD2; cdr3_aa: ASSLVLVREADTQY
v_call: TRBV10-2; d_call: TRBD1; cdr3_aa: ASKQGGQGGQETQY
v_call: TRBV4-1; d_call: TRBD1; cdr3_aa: ASSTTDRATSYEQY
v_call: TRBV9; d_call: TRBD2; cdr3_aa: ASSVNSGTGDTQY
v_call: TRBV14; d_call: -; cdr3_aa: ASSQDAAQGSGAF